The sequence of this TCR beta chain was determined in a study of blood T cell repertoires in COVID-19. Whole-study context: Samples of COVID-19 (acute and convalescent) were obtained from the United States, Italy and Spain. PBMCs, B-cell-depleted T cells, or T cells provided the cDNA or gDNA that made up the material.

How the authors handled the data: Estimates of nucleated cell counts were drawn from the amplification of reference gene primers. The table came from immunoSEQ multiplex PCR; TCRdb's copy has only in-frame clones and leaves some out. Clone size and the V and J calls come from that table; the DNA yielded D and trimming. The sample records some 93,000 clones, about 88% being singletons. Per germline, CDR1 SGHAT and CDR2 FQDESV (reference sequence). The junction had 6 bases not matched to a gene; V was cut back by 6 bases and J by 6 bases. The CDR3 has 15 residues. The receptor's source is a woman of 80 years or more with acute or convalescent COVID-19. The sample was peripheral blood. J is TRBJ2-2 and V is TRBV11-1, with 11 bases lining up with TRBD2. The CDR3 sequence: CASSLAGGTAGELFF. The DNA for the CDR3 is TGTGCCAGCAGTCTAGCGGGGGGTACCGCCGGGGAGCTGTTTTTT. The full variable domain, rest sourced from reference TRBV11-1 and TRBJ2-2, is EAEVAQSPRYKITEKSQAVAFWCDPISGHATLYWYRQILGQGPELLVQFQDESVVDDSQLPKDRFSAERLKGVDSTLKIQPAELGDSAMYLCASSLAGGTAGELFFGEGSRLTVL.